This entry features one T cell receptor beta chain sequence. No antigen is known for it. The CDR3 loop spans 15 amino acids. Trimming shortened V by 8 bases and J by 3 bases, and 17 bases separated the two germline ends. Germline V gene data show CDR1 as SNHLY and CDR2 as FYNNEI. The data were obtained in a study of chemoradiotherapy in HPV16-positive cancers. Study results and limitations: In HPV16-positive patients, HPV-responsive T-cell expansion tracked better recurrence-free survival. During treatment, candidate HPV-specific clones and E7-related motifs expanded in tumor. The functional HPV-specific definition rests on just a couple of HPV16-positive patients.

Over chemoradiotherapy, repertoires were sampled more than once. Some clones are missing from TCRdb's copy, which holds only in-frame ones; the method was immunoSEQ multiplex PCR. This sample has approximately 9,000 clones, with around three quarters found just once. V and J are TRBV2 and TRBJ1-5; possible D gene TRBD1, 6 bases. This receptor was identified in a human donor with HPV-associated anogenital cancer. This specimen was collected from a patient who underwent chemoradiotherapy. The CDR3 coding sequence is TGTGCCAGCGGCTTGGGGGGCGCGTCCAATCAGCCCCAGCATTTT. This sequence encodes CASGLGGASNQPQHF.